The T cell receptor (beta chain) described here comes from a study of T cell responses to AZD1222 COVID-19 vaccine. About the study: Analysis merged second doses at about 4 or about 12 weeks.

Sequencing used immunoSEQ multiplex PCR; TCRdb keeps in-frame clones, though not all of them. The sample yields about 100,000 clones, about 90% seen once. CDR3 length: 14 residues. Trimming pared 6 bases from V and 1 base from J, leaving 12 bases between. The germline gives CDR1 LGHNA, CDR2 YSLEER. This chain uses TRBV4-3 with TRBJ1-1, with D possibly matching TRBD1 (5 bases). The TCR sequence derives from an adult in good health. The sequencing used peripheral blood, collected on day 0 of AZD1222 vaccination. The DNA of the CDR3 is TGCGCCAGCAGTCAGGGACCGACGAACACTGAAGCTTTCTTT. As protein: CASSQGPTNTEAFF.